These 21 T cell receptor beta chains share one sample of origin, sequenced in a study of identical twins. TCRdb re-analysed the 5' RACE reads in MiXCR, keeping a single row per CDR3 protein. The sample contains nearly 200,000 distinct CDR3 sequences, about a sixth of which appear only once. This sample was shared with a second study, whose subject was T cells expressing NK-cell markers.

Sequenced input: CD8+ T cells sorted from blood. Receptors originate from a woman aged 18-29 years in good health.

A few counts support this clonotype. The V gene is TRBV5-1, the J gene TRBJ2-3, with D maybe TRBD1 (5 bases). V was shortened by 1 base and J by 2 bases, with 11 bases between the two germline ends. The germline CDR1 and CDR2 sequences are SGHRS and YFSETQ. The CDR3 has 15 residues. The CDR3 DNA reads as TGCGCCAGCAGCTTGACAGGTACCGTCACAGATACGCAGTATTTT. It specifies CASSLTGTVTDTQYF.

The CDR3 DNA sequence: TGTGCCAGCAGTTACTCGGGCCAGTCAAATGAGCAGTTCTTC. It codes for CASSYSGQSNEQFF. V and J are TRBV6-5 and TRBJ2-1; D unresolved. Per the germline V gene, CDR1 is MNHEY and CDR2 is SVGAGI. This CDR3 is built from 14 residues. V was shortened by 0 bases and J by 7 bases, with 10 bases between the two germline ends.

This clonotype was counted many times. The V gene is TRBV5-1, the J gene TRBJ2-5; D remains ambiguous. The V gene lost 1 base and the J gene lost 5 bases, with 9 bases spanning the gap. Germline V gene data show CDR1 as SGHRS and CDR2 as YFSETQ. The CDR3 contains 13 residues. CDR3 coding DNA: TGCGCCAGCAGCTTGCGCAGCGTGGAGACCCAGTACTTC. Amino acids: CASSLRSVETQYF.

This clonotype showed up just once. This chain connects TRBV14 to TRBJ2-7; tentative D call: TRBD2 (7 bases). Trimming removed 4 bases from V and 5 bases from J, with 18 bases in between. CDR1 is SGHDN and CDR2 is FVKESK in the germline V gene. This CDR3 has 15 amino acids. Here the CDR3 reads CASSRRGAGRDEQYF. The CDR3 nucleotides read TGTGCCAGCAGCCGACGGGGGGCAGGGAGGGACGAGCAGTACTTC.

The chain couples TRBV12-3 or TRBV12-4 to TRBJ2-1, with D hard to call. This CDR3 region has 13 residues. Trimming took off 4 bases at V and 7 bases at J, with 11 bases between the two ends. CDR3 coding DNA: TGTGCCAGCAGTTGGTCTTTGGAAAATGAGCAGTTCTTC. Translating it yields CASSWSLENEQFF.

The chain employs TRBV12-3 or TRBV12-4 and TRBJ1-2, with D hard to call. V lost 4 bases, J lost 3 bases, and 6 bases lay in between. There are 12 residues in the CDR3. CDR3 in amino acids: CASSWADYGYTF. CDR3 coding DNA: TGTGCCAGCAGTTGGGCCGACTATGGCTACACCTTC.

The chain uses TRBV27 and TRBJ1-1; 10 bases match TRBD1. There are 15 residues in the CDR3. The V segment lost 6 bases and the J segment 6 bases; nucleotides outside the gene matches: 10. Germline loops: CDR1 MNHEY, CDR2 SMNVEV (reference sequence). DNA for the CDR3: TGTGCCAGCAGCGGTGAAGTCGGACAGGGGGCTGAAGCTTTCTTT. Translating it yields CASSGEVGQGAEAFF.

The gene calls are TRBV2 and TRBJ1-1, with TRBD1 identical over 9 bases. Germline CDR1 reads SNHLY; CDR2 reads FYNNEI. The CDR3 is 17 amino acids. V shed 11 bases, J shed 3 bases, and the junction held 19 bases outside the gene matches. The DNA for the CDR3 is TGTGCCTTCAGCCCCCCCGGGACAGGGACGATGGACACTGAAGCTTTCTTT. This gives the protein CAFSPPGTGTMDTEAFF.

The V call is TRBV7-9, the J call TRBJ2-3; no clear D gene. Looked up from germline, CDR1 is SEHNR and CDR2 is FQNEAQ (reference sequence). The CDR3 is made up of 14 amino acids. Trimming stripped 4 bases from V and 2 bases from J, with 10 bases between. Here the CDR3 reads CASSSLASTDTQYF. The CDR3, as DNA: TGTGCCAGCAGCTCATTGGCCTCCACAGATACGCAGTATTTT.

This clonotype appeared a few times. V gene TRBV9 combines with J gene TRBJ1-2; D not resolved. The ends were cut back, 0 bases at V and 4 bases at J, with 7 bases in the middle. CDR1 and CDR2 (germline): SGDLS, YYNGEE. This CDR3 is 13 amino acids long. CDR3 loop: CASSVATGYGYTF. For the CDR3, the DNA is TGTGCCAGCAGCGTAGCTACGGGCTATGGCTACACCTTC.

This clonotype was found many times. V usage is TRBV12-3 or TRBV12-4 and J usage is TRBJ2-7, with D possibly called TRBD1 or TRBD2 (5 bases each). Trimming stripped 2 bases from V and 3 bases from J, with 17 bases between. The CDR3 contains 16 residues. The CDR3 sequence: CASSLRGDITLYEQYF. The CDR3 DNA is TGTGCCAGCAGTTTAAGAGGGGATATTACGCTCTACGAGCAGTACTTC.

V gene TRBV5-1 combines with J gene TRBJ2-1; D unclear. Per germline, CDR1 SGHRS and CDR2 YFSETQ. Trimming took off 5 bases at V and 7 bases at J, with 10 bases between the two ends. The CDR3 spans 12 residues. CDR3 in amino acids: CASRESRNEQFF. DNA of the CDR3: TGCGCCAGCAGGGAGAGTAGGAATGAGCAGTTCTTC. The entire variable domain, with the rest obtained from reference TRBV5-1 and TRBJ2-1, is as follows: KAGVTQTPRYLIKTRGQQVTLSCSPISGHRSVSWYQQTPGQGLQFLFEYFSETQRNKGNFPGRFSGRQFSNSRSEMNVSTLELGDSALYLCASRESRNEQFFGPGTRLTVL.

This clonotype has only a few counts. The V gene is TRBV9, the J gene TRBJ2-3, with 13 bases lining up with TRBD2. V was clipped by 1 base and J by 4 bases; unmatched bases: 9. CDR3 length: 18 amino acids. The germline V gene has CDR1 SGDLS and CDR2 YYNGEE. The CDR3 coding sequence is TGTGCCAGCAGCGTACAACTAGCGGGGGGGCGGGATTCAGATACGCAGTATTTT. It codes for CASSVQLAGGRDSDTQYF.

This clonotype was observed at least ten times. V gene TRBV11-2 combines with J gene TRBJ2-2, with 10 bases aligning to TRBD1. Per germline, CDR1 SGHAT and CDR2 FQNNGV. This CDR3 spans 17 amino acids. Trimming removed 3 bases from V and 1 base from J; junction bases left unmatched: 5. CDR3 residues: CASSLERDRGNTGELFF. CDR3 nucleotides: TGTGCCAGCAGCTTGGAAAGGGACAGGGGGAACACCGGGGAGCTGTTTTTT.

This clonotype has more than one count but fewer than ten. The rearrangement uses TRBV20-1 and TRBJ2-1; a weak D match, TRBD2 (6 bases). V was trimmed by 6 bases and J by 8 bases, leaving 20 bases between them. Germline V gene lookup returns CDR1 DFQATT and CDR2 SNEGSKA (reference sequence). CDR3 length: 14 residues. CDR3 amino acids: CSAPTGSRKDEQFF. In DNA, the CDR3 is TGCAGTGCACCAACCGGGAGTCGAAAGGATGAGCAGTTCTTC.

The chain couples TRBV29-1 to TRBJ2-1; TRBD1 aligns across 7 bases. This CDR3 comprises 16 residues. The junction had 15 bases not matched to a gene; V was cut back by 6 bases and J by 4 bases. Germline CDR1 reads SQVTM; CDR2 reads ANQGSEA. The CDR3: CSVHSTGKVVYNEQFF. The CDR3 nucleotides are TGCAGCGTCCACTCGACAGGGAAAGTTGTTTACAATGAGCAGTTCTTC.

This clonotype appeared a few times. This chain uses TRBV12-5 with TRBJ2-5; a weak D match, TRBD2 (6 bases). The germline V gene has CDR1 LGHNT and CDR2 FRNRAP. V was cut by 6 bases and J by 5 bases, with 22 bases left in between. This CDR3 region has 16 residues. The CDR3 DNA is TGTGCTAGTGGGGTGGGAGCCGGGCGGGAAAGGGAGACCCAGTACTTC. Its translation is CASGVGAGRERETQYF.

This clonotype was counted a few times. The rearrangement links TRBV4-1 to TRBJ2-1; D perhaps matches TRBD2 (5 bases). V lost 4 bases, J lost 6 bases, and 16 bases lay in between. The CDR3 is 15 residues long. Germline V lookup: CDR1 MGHRA, CDR2 YSYEKL. This chain's CDR3 is CASSPGELLVNEQFF. In DNA, the CDR3 is TGCGCCAGCAGCCCCGGGGAGCTACTCGTCAATGAGCAGTTCTTC.

This clonotype was found a few times. This rearrangement joins TRBV7-9 to TRBJ1-1, with D maybe TRBD1 (5 bases). CDR1 SEHNR and CDR2 FQNEAQ come from the germline V gene (reference sequence). This CDR3 is 14 amino acids long. V lost 5 bases and J 0 bases, leaving 10 bases between the germline ends. CDR3 amino acids: CASSHGTVNTEAFF. As DNA, the CDR3 is TGTGCCAGCAGCCACGGGACGGTGAACACTGAAGCTTTCTTT.

Details on this clonotype: This may come from a read error, since a much larger clone is one base off. The V and J genes are TRBV6-1 and TRBJ1-1; the D gene is possibly TRBD1 (5 bases). This CDR3 region has 14 residues. Germline CDR1 is MNHNS and CDR2 is SASEGT. DNA of the CDR3: TGTACCAGCAGTCCGTCGGACACGAACACTGAAGCTTTCTTT. Translation: CTSSPSDTNTEAFF.

This chain uses TRBV20-1 with TRBJ2-7; 7 bases are shared with TRBD2. Germline V CDR1 and CDR2: DFQATT, SNEGSKA (reference sequence). Losses at the gene ends were 1 base for V and 6 bases for J; bases not matched to a gene: 12. This CDR3 is built from 15 residues. CDR3 amino acids: CSARAAGVDPGEQYF. The DNA for the CDR3 is TGCAGTGCTAGAGCGGCGGGAGTTGACCCCGGCGAGCAGTACTTC.